These T cell receptor beta chains were read from a single sample in a study of shared clonotypes between healthy human individuals. Only in-frame clones appear in the TCRdb table, and some are missing; sequencing was by immunoSEQ multiplex PCR. The sample yields over a million clones, about 75% seen once. Specimen: memory CD4+ T cells sorted from blood. The receptors were gathered from a man in his late teens or twenties in good health. CDR3s include the opening cysteine and the closing phenylalanine or tryptophan. D genes are given only for firm matches. Rows give clone size only sometimes, using once, few, many, or a class for an expanded clone.

j_call: TRBJ1-5; d_call: NA; clone_size: few; v_call: TRBV28; cdr3_aa: CASSESSQPQHF; cdr3_nt: TGTGCCAGCAGTGAATCCTCCCAGCCCCAGCATTTT
j_call: TRBJ1-5; d_call: NA; clone_size: NA; v_call: TRBV7-5; cdr3_aa: CARSSHGSKQPQHF; cdr3_nt: TGTGCCAGAAGCTCCCACGGGAGCAAACAGCCCCAGCATTTT
j_call: TRBJ1-5; d_call: TRBD1; clone_size: NA; v_call: TRBV6-1; cdr3_aa: CASTIQGGQPQHF; cdr3_nt: TGTGCCAGCACCATTCAGGGGGGCCAGCCCCAGCATTTT
j_call: TRBJ2-6; d_call: NA; clone_size: NA; v_call: TRBV5-4; cdr3_aa: CASSSGSGANVLTF; cdr3_nt: TGTGCCAGCAGCTCCGGCTCTGGGGCCAACGTCCTGACTTTC
j_call: TRBJ2-7; d_call: TRBD1; clone_size: NA; v_call: TRBV5-1; cdr3_aa: CASSGPGGYEQYF; cdr3_nt: TGCGCCAGCAGCGGCCCAGGGGGCTACGAGCAGTACTTC
j_call: TRBJ1-5; d_call: TRBD1; clone_size: NA; v_call: TRBV2; cdr3_aa: CASRGQVYSNQPQHF; cdr3_nt: TGTGCCAGCAGGGGACAGGTTTATAGCAATCAGCCCCAGCATTTT
j_call: TRBJ1-2; d_call: TRBD1; clone_size: few; v_call: TRBV15; cdr3_aa: CATRPLTGTYGYTF; cdr3_nt: TGTGCCACTAGACCACTGACAGGGACCTATGGCTACACCTTC
j_call: TRBJ2-7; d_call: TRBD2; clone_size: NA; v_call: TRBV28; cdr3_aa: CASSLPGRVGGAQYF; cdr3_nt: TGTGCCAGCAGTTTACCCGGGAGGGTCGGGGGCGCGCAGTACTTC
j_call: TRBJ2-1; d_call: NA; clone_size: NA; v_call: TRBV28; cdr3_aa: CASSWGGYNEQFF; cdr3_nt: TGTGCCAGCAGTTGGGGCGGGTACAATGAGCAGTTCTTC
j_call: TRBJ2-1; d_call: NA; clone_size: NA; v_call: TRBV5-1; cdr3_aa: CASSSGGGTTYNEQFF; cdr3_nt: TGCGCCAGCAGCTCCGGGGGTGGGACCACCTACAATGAGCAGTTCTTC
j_call: TRBJ1-2; d_call: NA; clone_size: NA; v_call: TRBV6-6; cdr3_aa: CASREQAIEGYTF; cdr3_nt: TGTGCCAGCAGGGAGCAAGCAATCGAAGGCTACACCTTC
j_call: TRBJ1-6; d_call: NA; clone_size: few; v_call: TRBV28; cdr3_aa: CAISDRNSPLHF; cdr3_nt: TGTGCCATTTCGGACCGGAATTCACCCCTCCACTTT
j_call: TRBJ2-7; d_call: TRBD2; clone_size: NA; v_call: TRBV19; cdr3_aa: CASSIETSGAEQYF; cdr3_nt: TGTGCCAGTAGTATAGAGACTAGCGGGGCCGAGCAGTACTTC
j_call: TRBJ1-6; d_call: TRBD1; clone_size: NA; v_call: TRBV5-1; cdr3_aa: CASSLPGTGKNSPLHF; cdr3_nt: TGCGCCAGCAGCTTACCTGGGACAGGGAAAAATTCACCCCTCCACTTT
j_call: TRBJ2-5; d_call: TRBD2; clone_size: NA; v_call: TRBV7-3; cdr3_aa: CASSLLGQRGQETQYF; cdr3_nt: TGTGCCAGCAGCTTGCTCGGCCAGCGGGGACAAGAGACCCAGTACTTC
j_call: TRBJ1-4; d_call: TRBD1; clone_size: once; v_call: TRBV12-5; cdr3_aa: CASGLGSQGSITNEKLFF; cdr3_nt: TGTGCTAGTGGTTTGGGCTCACAGGGGTCGATTACTAATGAAAAACTGTTTTTT
j_call: TRBJ2-5; d_call: NA; clone_size: once; v_call: TRBV5-1; cdr3_aa: CASSLGSGDTKTQYF; cdr3_nt: TGCGCCAGCAGCTTGGGATCAGGGGATACGAAGACCCAGTACTTC
j_call: TRBJ1-1; d_call: TRBD1; clone_size: NA; v_call: TRBV28; cdr3_aa: CASRPQGGRTEAFF; cdr3_nt: TGTGCCAGCAGGCCACAGGGGGGAAGGACTGAAGCTTTCTTT
j_call: TRBJ2-1; d_call: TRBD2; clone_size: NA; v_call: TRBV6-5; cdr3_aa: CASSRRGASINEQFF; cdr3_nt: TGTGCCAGCAGTAGGCGGGGGGCATCCATCAATGAGCAGTTCTTC
j_call: TRBJ1-2; d_call: TRBD1; clone_size: once; v_call: TRBV5-4; cdr3_aa: CASSLVDRGFQATGYTF; cdr3_nt: TGTGCCAGCAGCTTGGTGGACAGGGGGTTTCAGGCAACAGGCTACACCTTC
j_call: TRBJ2-1; d_call: TRBD2; clone_size: NA; v_call: TRBV6-5; cdr3_aa: CASSPGLGFKQFF; cdr3_nt: TGTGCCAGCAGTCCGGGACTAGGGTTCAAGCAGTTCTTC
j_call: TRBJ1-2; d_call: TRBD1; clone_size: few; v_call: TRBV6-5; cdr3_aa: CASSFSPTGSYGYTF; cdr3_nt: TGTGCCAGCAGTTTTTCACCGACAGGGAGCTATGGCTACACCTTC
j_call: TRBJ2-7; d_call: NA; clone_size: once; v_call: TRBV4-3; cdr3_aa: CASSQDRAAAYEQYF; cdr3_nt: TGCGCCAGCAGCCAAGATAGGGCAGCCGCCTACGAGCAGTACTTC
j_call: TRBJ1-1; d_call: TRBD1; clone_size: NA; v_call: TRBV5-1; cdr3_aa: CASSGGQGGGTEAFF; cdr3_nt: TGCGCCAGCAGCGGTGGACAGGGAGGGGGGACTGAAGCTTTCTTT
j_call: TRBJ2-2; d_call: NA; clone_size: few; v_call: TRBV5-4; cdr3_aa: CASSGSGWASGELFF; cdr3_nt: TGTGCCAGCAGCGGAAGCGGTTGGGCCTCCGGGGAGCTGTTTTTT
j_call: TRBJ2-4; d_call: TRBD1; clone_size: few; v_call: TRBV10-2; cdr3_aa: CASSDPRTGDMAKNIQYF; cdr3_nt: TGCGCCAGCAGTGACCCTAGGACAGGGGATATGGCCAAAAACATTCAGTACTTC
j_call: TRBJ1-2; d_call: NA; clone_size: NA; v_call: TRBV28; cdr3_aa: CASSPFGRSRGYTF; cdr3_nt: TGTGCCAGCAGTCCATTTGGCAGATCCAGAGGCTACACCTTC
j_call: TRBJ1-2; d_call: NA; clone_size: NA; v_call: TRBV28; cdr3_aa: CASSTRFEGYTF; cdr3_nt: TGTGCCAGCAGCACCCGTTTCGAAGGCTACACCTTC
j_call: TRBJ2-5; d_call: NA; clone_size: NA; v_call: TRBV5-1; cdr3_aa: CASSPSQGPYQETQYF; cdr3_nt: TGCGCCAGCAGCCCTAGCCAAGGACCGTACCAAGAGACCCAGTACTTC
j_call: TRBJ2-7; d_call: TRBD1; clone_size: NA; v_call: TRBV7-9; cdr3_aa: CASSRKGTGPSYEQYF; cdr3_nt: TGTGCCAGCAGCCGAAAAGGGACAGGGCCCTCCTACGAGCAGTACTTC
j_call: TRBJ1-5; d_call: TRBD1; clone_size: NA; v_call: TRBV9; cdr3_aa: CASSAGGQDFNQPQHF; cdr3_nt: TGTGCCAGCAGCGCCGGCGGACAGGACTTCAATCAGCCCCAGCATTTT
j_call: TRBJ2-3; d_call: NA; clone_size: NA; v_call: TRBV21-1; cdr3_aa: CASSKPSGEPSTDTQYF; cdr3_nt: TGTGCCAGCAGCAAGCCTAGCGGGGAACCTAGCACAGATACGCAGTATTTT
j_call: TRBJ2-2; d_call: TRBD1; clone_size: NA; v_call: TRBV7-9; cdr3_aa: CASSLGTVGSGELFF; cdr3_nt: TGTGCCAGCAGCTTGGGGACAGTCGGGTCCGGGGAGCTGTTTTTT
j_call: TRBJ2-3; d_call: TRBD2; clone_size: NA; v_call: TRBV9; cdr3_aa: CASSVDASGRSDTQYF; cdr3_nt: TGTGCCAGCAGCGTAGATGCTAGCGGGAGGTCAGATACGCAGTATTTT
j_call: TRBJ2-5; d_call: NA; clone_size: few; v_call: TRBV15; cdr3_aa: CATSITRTAIQETQYF; cdr3_nt: TGTGCCACCAGCATCACCCGGACGGCGATACAAGAGACCCAGTACTTC
j_call: TRBJ2-2; d_call: NA; clone_size: NA; v_call: TRBV5-1; cdr3_aa: CASSLVPTDTGELFF; cdr3_nt: TGCGCCAGCAGCTTGGTACCTACGGACACCGGGGAGCTGTTTTTT
j_call: TRBJ2-7; d_call: TRBD2; clone_size: NA; v_call: TRBV27; cdr3_aa: CASSLSPSGTYEQYF; cdr3_nt: TGTGCCAGCAGTTTATCCCCTAGCGGAACCTACGAGCAGTACTTC
j_call: TRBJ2-1; d_call: TRBD1; clone_size: NA; v_call: TRBV7-3; cdr3_aa: CASSLGQNNEQFF; cdr3_nt: TGTGCCAGCAGCTTGGGACAGAACAATGAGCAGTTCTTC
j_call: TRBJ1-1; d_call: NA; clone_size: few; v_call: TRBV6-5; cdr3_aa: CASSVSAGGRTEAFF; cdr3_nt: TGTGCCAGCAGTGTTTCTGCGGGAGGTCGCACTGAAGCTTTCTTT
j_call: TRBJ2-3; d_call: NA; clone_size: few; v_call: TRBV14; cdr3_aa: CASSRRTISTDTQYF; cdr3_nt: TGTGCCAGCAGCCGACGGACCATCAGCACAGATACGCAGTATTTT
j_call: TRBJ1-5; d_call: NA; clone_size: NA; v_call: TRBV5-6; cdr3_aa: CASSTNKGGPQHF; cdr3_nt: TGTGCCAGCAGCACCAACAAAGGCGGGCCCCAGCATTTT
j_call: TRBJ2-5; d_call: NA; clone_size: few; v_call: TRBV4-3; cdr3_aa: CASSQDARETQYF; cdr3_nt: TGCGCCAGCAGCCAAGATGCGCGGGAGACCCAGTACTTC
j_call: TRBJ2-7; d_call: TRBD2; clone_size: NA; v_call: TRBV6-1; cdr3_aa: CASSGGSSGTYEQYF; cdr3_nt: TGTGCCAGCAGTGGCGGTTCTAGCGGAACCTACGAGCAGTACTTC
j_call: TRBJ1-4; d_call: NA; clone_size: NA; v_call: TRBV5-1; cdr3_aa: CASSPDSSSEKLFF; cdr3_nt: TGCGCCAGCAGCCCGGACAGTAGCAGTGAAAAACTGTTTTTT
j_call: TRBJ2-7; d_call: TRBD2; clone_size: NA; v_call: TRBV30; cdr3_aa: CAWRTGGGPYEQYF; cdr3_nt: TGTGCCTGGAGGACCGGCGGGGGACCCTACGAGCAGTACTTC
j_call: TRBJ1-6; d_call: NA; clone_size: NA; v_call: TRBV7-2; cdr3_aa: CASSWTGWAGSNSPLHF; cdr3_nt: TGTGCCAGCAGCTGGACGGGTTGGGCCGGCTCTAATTCACCCCTCCACTTT
j_call: TRBJ2-2; d_call: NA; clone_size: once; v_call: TRBV5-1; cdr3_aa: CASSLEGTSRTGELFF; cdr3_nt: TGCGCCAGCAGCTTGGAGGGGACTTCCAGGACCGGGGAGCTGTTTTTT
j_call: TRBJ2-1; d_call: TRBD2; clone_size: NA; v_call: TRBV5-1; cdr3_aa: CASSGSGNNEQFF; cdr3_nt: TGCGCCAGCAGCGGGAGCGGGAACAATGAGCAGTTCTTC
j_call: TRBJ1-3; d_call: NA; clone_size: NA; v_call: TRBV5-4; cdr3_aa: CASSLALGGTGNTIYF; cdr3_nt: TGTGCCAGCAGCTTGGCTTTGGGGGGAACTGGAAACACCATATATTTT
j_call: TRBJ1-1; d_call: TRBD1; clone_size: few; v_call: TRBV5-6; cdr3_aa: CASRTGTANTEAFF; cdr3_nt: TGTGCCAGCAGGACCGGGACAGCGAACACTGAAGCTTTCTTT
j_call: TRBJ1-2; d_call: NA; clone_size: once; v_call: TRBV12-5; cdr3_aa: CASGFGANYGYTF; cdr3_nt: TGTGCTAGTGGTTTTGGGGCTAACTATGGCTACACCTTC
j_call: TRBJ2-1; d_call: NA; clone_size: NA; v_call: TRBV11-3; cdr3_aa: CASSTEPGGEQFF; cdr3_nt: TGTGCCAGCTCCACGGAGCCGGGCGGTGAGCAGTTCTTC
j_call: TRBJ1-3; d_call: TRBD1; clone_size: NA; v_call: TRBV7-6; cdr3_aa: CASSQGSGQGAKGNTIYF; cdr3_nt: TGTGCCAGCAGCCAAGGGTCTGGACAGGGGGCGAAAGGAAACACCATATATTTT
j_call: TRBJ2-4; d_call: TRBD2; clone_size: NA; v_call: TRBV13; cdr3_aa: CASTALAENIQYF; cdr3_nt: TGTGCCAGCACCGCACTAGCGGAAAACATTCAGTACTTC
j_call: TRBJ2-2; d_call: TRBD2; clone_size: few; v_call: TRBV19; cdr3_aa: CASIGGLAGTGELFF; cdr3_nt: TGTGCCAGTATTGGAGGACTAGCGGGCACCGGGGAGCTGTTTTTT